This TCR beta chain stems from a study of blood T cell repertoires in COVID-19. Here immunoSEQ multiplex PCR was the method, and the copy in TCRdb shows in-frame clones only, minus some. The sample yields some 200,000 clones, around four fifths seen once. The CDR3 is 16 residues long. CDR1 is SEHNR and CDR2 is FQNEAQ in the germline V gene (reference sequence). The V gene lost 5 bases and the J gene lost 0 bases, with 16 bases spanning the gap. The rearrangement links TRBV7-9 to TRBJ1-1; possibly TRBD1 for D (6 bases). This clonotype was obtained from a woman between 35 and 50 years old with acute or convalescent COVID-19. The source material was peripheral blood. DNA of the CDR3: TGTGCCAGCAGCCCTGCCTGGACAGCCTTGAACACTGAAGCTTTCTTT. Protein: CASSPAWTALNTEAFF.